The T cell receptor (beta chain) described here comes from a study of CD8 T cells in Susac syndrome. Reverse transcription of roughly 0.45 to 1 ug RNA was performed with random hexamers. TCRdb independently ran MiXCR on the immunoSEQ multiplex PCR reads; one entry per CDR3 protein. The repertoire holds roughly 130,000 distinct CDR3 sequences, about 94% seen once, with around 0.27% in the top ten. Peripheral blood CD8+ and CD4+ T cells were profiled by TCR beta sequencing. CDR1 is SGHDT, CDR2 YYEEEE, per germline. Trimming removed 0 bases at V and 11 bases at J, with 17 bases between. The CDR3 length is 14 residues.

This chain joins TRBV5-6 and TRBJ1-1, with D possibly being TRBD1 (6 bases). The sequenced sample consisted of CD8+ T cells from PBMCs. The receptor comes from a human donor with Susac syndrome. The CDR3 DNA is TGTGCCAGCAGCTTGGGGGGGACAACGCGAGCGGCTTTCTTT. It translates to CASSLGGTTRAAFF. Filled out from reference TRBV5-6 and TRBJ1-1, the complete variable domain reads DAGVTQSPTHLIKTRGQQVTLRCSPKSGHDTVSWYQQALGQGPQFIFQYYEEEERQRGNFPDRFSGHQFPNYSSELNVNALLLGDSALYLCASSLGGTTRAAFFGQGTRLTVV.